The 21 T cell receptor beta chains listed next were all sequenced from one sample in a study of lymphopenia after photon versus proton radiotherapy. Clones were sequenced by immunoSEQ multiplex PCR, and TCRdb holds only the in-frame ones, with some missing. The table lists tens of thousands of clones, around 89% of them singletons. The source was peripheral blood, collected from a patient treated with proton-based radiotherapy. The receptors shown here come from a man older than 75 with esophageal cancer.

The chain employs TRBV5-4 and TRBJ2-1, with TRBD2 identical over 16 bases. The CDR3 totals 17 residues. V shed 3 bases, J shed 12 bases, and the junction held 12 bases outside the gene matches. Germline V gene lookup returns CDR1 SGHNT and CDR2 YYREEE (reference sequence). The CDR3 protein is CASSSGTSGGAGVGQFF. The CDR3 DNA reads TGTGCCAGCAGCTCCGGGACTAGCGGGGGGGCCGGGGTAGGGCAGTTCTTC.

The rearrangement joins TRBV30 to TRBJ1-4; no reliable D call. CDR3 size: 15 residues. Germline V gives CDR1 GTSNPN, CDR2 SVGIG (reference sequence). With 0 bases removed from V and 4 bases from J, the gap between germline ends came to 12 bases. The CDR3 bases are TGTGCCTGGAGTGTAATTGTGGGCGTTAATGAAAAACTGTTTTTT. Protein sequence: CAWSVIVGVNEKLFF.

Notes on this clone: The junction differs from germline at one of its ends, possibly a read error. CDR3 sequence: CASSLGGVAETQYF. DNA of the CDR3: TGTGCTAGCAGCTTAGGGGGGGTAGCTGAGACCCAGTACTTC. The rearrangement joins TRBV7-7 to TRBJ2-5; D is perhaps TRBD2 (7 bases). The CDR3 consists of 14 residues. The germline V gene has CDR1 SSHAT and CDR2 FNYEAQ (reference sequence).

This clone occurred once. The V gene is TRBV6-5, the J gene TRBJ1-5, with unresolved D. The CDR3 contains 13 residues. In germline, CDR1 is MNHEY, CDR2 SVGAGI. The V end was cut by 6 bases, the J end by 2 bases, with 8 bases between. In DNA, the CDR3 is TGTGCCAGCAGCGTGGACGGCAATCAGCCCCAGCATTTT. It yields the protein CASSVDGNQPQHF.

The chain uses TRBV18 and TRBJ1-3; 10 bases are a match to TRBD1. This CDR3 has 17 amino acids. The trim removed 3 bases at V and 1 base at J, leaving 6 bases unmatched. The V gene's germline CDR1 is KGHSH and CDR2 LQKENI. The CDR3 protein is CASSPKDRGFSGNTIYF. The CDR3 DNA reads as TGTGCCAGCTCACCGAAGGACAGGGGGTTTTCTGGAAACACCATATATTTT.

The rearrangement links TRBV5-1 to TRBJ1-1, with D maybe TRBD1 (5 bases). V was pared by 3 bases and J by 8 bases, with 17 bases between. The germline CDR1 and CDR2 sequences are SGHRS and YFSETQ. The CDR3 extends over 14 amino acids. CDR3 residues: CASSSRPIDREAFF. CDR3 nucleotide sequence: TGCGCCAGCAGCTCCAGACCCATTGACAGAGAAGCTTTCTTT.

This clone was seen once. The chain links TRBV29-1 to TRBJ1-1; D unresolved. Germline V gene sequence: CDR1 SQVTM, CDR2 ANQGSEA. V lost 0 bases to trimming and J lost 1 base, with 6 bases between them. The CDR3 loop spans 13 amino acids. The CDR3 DNA follows: TGCAGCGTTGAAGATCCGAGGAACACTGAAGCTTTCTTT. Residues: CSVEDPRNTEAFF.

V gene TRBV11-2 combines with J gene TRBJ2-3; 10 bases are shared with TRBD2. Losses at the gene ends were 7 bases for V and 1 base for J; bases not matched to a gene: 17. Germline-derived CDR1 and CDR2 are SGHAT and FQNNGV. The CDR3 runs to 19 residues. CDR3 nucleotide sequence: TGTGCCAGCACCCTGCGGGGGCTAGCGGGAGTCGGTGGCACAGATACGCAGTATTTT. Translation: CASTLRGLAGVGGTDTQYF.

The CDR3 DNA follows: TGTGCCAGCAGCTCCCGGGACAAGATCTCTGGAAACACCATATATTTT. Residues: CASSSRDKISGNTIYF. The chain has TRBV7-9 and TRBJ1-3; possible D gene TRBD1, 6 bases. V lost 4 bases to trimming and J lost 0 bases, with 13 bases between them. This CDR3 has 16 amino acids. Germline V gene sequence: CDR1 SEHNR, CDR2 FQNEAQ (reference sequence).

This chain links TRBV19 with TRBJ1-2; D gene ambiguous. This CDR3 spans 12 amino acids. With 9 bases removed from V and 4 bases from J, the gap between germline ends came to 12 bases. Looked up from germline, CDR1 is LNHDA and CDR2 is SQIVND (reference sequence). CDR3 sequence reads: CASRSWSYGYTF. The CDR3 DNA sequence: TGTGCCAGCAGGAGTTGGAGCTATGGCTACACCTTC.

The CDR3: CASSQDRPFSYQETQYF. CDR3 sequence (DNA): TGTGCCAGCAGCCAAGATCGACCCTTCTCGTACCAAGAGACCCAGTACTTC. The genes are TRBV14 and TRBJ2-5; D call uncertain. Germline V gene sequence: CDR1 SGHDN, CDR2 FVKESK. The V end lost 0 bases, the J end lost 0 bases, and 14 bases lay between the germline ends. There are 17 residues in the CDR3.

This chain connects TRBV6-6 to TRBJ2-1; the match to TRBD2 covers 10 bases. Germline CDR1 MNHNY, CDR2 SVGAGI (reference sequence). V lost 5 bases, J lost 6 bases, and 7 bases stayed unmatched. The CDR3 is 15 amino acids. CDR3 coding DNA: TGTGCCAGCAGTCTCTCTAGCGGGAGTGGCAATGAGCAGTTCTTC. This sequence encodes CASSLSSGSGNEQFF.

The rearrangement uses TRBV19 and TRBJ2-3; D gene unclear. There are 15 residues in the CDR3. Deletions cut 3 bases from V and 1 base from J, with 11 bases between. Looked up from germline, CDR1 is LNHDA and CDR2 is SQIVND (reference sequence). In DNA, the CDR3 is TGTGCCAGTAGTATCGATCAGATGGGCACAGATACGCAGTATTTT. Translated: CASSIDQMGTDTQYF.

V usage is TRBV11-2 and J usage is TRBJ2-3; tentatively, D is TRBD2 (6 bases). Germline CDR1 reads SGHAT; CDR2 reads FQNNGV. This CDR3 comprises 16 residues. V dropped 1 base and J dropped 2 bases, with 13 bases sitting between them. The CDR3 region has the DNA TGTGCCAGCAGCTTAGGGGTTAGCGGTTACACAGATACGCAGTATTTT. Translating gives CASSLGVSGYTDTQYF.

This clone was recorded once. A junction boundary mismatches the germline segment, possibly from a read error. The rearrangement joins TRBV7-2 to TRBJ2-3; D is unresolved. CDR3 length: 13 residues. CDR1 SGHTA and CDR2 FQGNSA come from the germline V gene. The CDR3 DNA sequence: TGTGCCAGCAGAAGCTCTCCGGGTCCTCCTGTGAATTTT. This codes for CASRSSPGPPVNF.

V gene TRBV6-6 combines with J gene TRBJ1-2; D is uncertain. Germline V gene lookup returns CDR1 MNHNY and CDR2 SVGAGI (reference sequence). The CDR3 contains 11 residues. The V end was cut by 7 bases, the J end by 7 bases, with 10 bases between. In nucleotides, the CDR3 is TGTGCCAGCAAAAAAGACGGTGGCTACACCTTC. It codes for CASKKDGGYTF.

The gene calls are TRBV7-2 and TRBJ1-6, with D possibly matching TRBD1 (6 bases). Germline CDR1 is SGHTA and CDR2 is FQGNSA. The V end lost 4 bases, the J end lost 7 bases, and 11 bases lay between the germline ends. The CDR3 consists of 14 residues. CDR3 coding DNA: TGTGCCAGCAGCTCCCGCAGGGGCAATTCACCCCTCCACTTT. Its translation is CASSSRRGNSPLHF.

The chain combines TRBV7-9 with TRBJ1-1; D not resolved. The V and J ends lost 5 bases and 7 bases respectively, with 11 bases between them. CDR1 and CDR2 (germline): SEHNR, FQNEAQ (reference sequence). This CDR3 is 12 amino acids long. This CDR3 reads CASSRDSSEAFF. The CDR3 nucleotides read TGTGCCAGCAGCCGTGATTCCAGTGAAGCTTTCTTT.

The chain joins TRBV19 to TRBJ2-5; D may be TRBD1 or TRBD2 (5 bases each). Trimming stripped 5 bases from V and 4 bases from J, with 23 bases between. In germline, CDR1 is LNHDA, CDR2 SQIVND (reference sequence). The CDR3 runs 17 residues. The CDR3 is CASSPPLFFGTAETQYF. The CDR3 DNA reads as TGTGCCAGTAGTCCTCCTCTGTTTTTTGGGACCGCAGAGACCCAGTACTTC.

V is TRBV5-1 and J is TRBJ1-2; D not resolved. V lost 0 bases and J 3 bases, leaving 15 bases between the germline ends. The germline V gene encodes CDR1 SGHRS and CDR2 YFSETQ. The CDR3 length is 16 residues. The DNA for the CDR3 is TGCGCCAGCAGCTTGGATTTCGGACCGGCGGACTATGGCTACACCTTC. Encoded protein: CASSLDFGPADYGYTF.

In its sample, this clone was seen once. The CDR3 region has the DNA TGTGCCAGCAGGCTGGAACAGTCTTTCAATCAGCCCCAGCATTTT. It is translated as CASRLEQSFNQPQHF. V usage is TRBV2 and J usage is TRBJ1-5; D gene uncertain. The CDR3 loop spans 15 amino acids. Trimming shortened V by 6 bases and J by 3 bases, and 15 bases separated the two germline ends. Germline V lookup: CDR1 SNHLY, CDR2 FYNNEI.